This paragraph reports one T cell receptor beta chain. No antigen is known for it. The data were obtained in a study of cytomegalovirus exposure and HLA in healthy donors. Study conclusions and caveats: Cytomegalovirus-associated status was assigned to about 170 TCR beta chains. When presence/absence was analysed, sequencing depth was taken to be roughly uniform across donors. Analyzed later, most CMV-associated TCR beta chains appeared HLA-restricted. The authors later found TCR association rates varying by HLA locus, with DRB1 most and HLA-C fewest.

It was with 60 Vbeta and 13 Jbeta primers that the PCR ran. This table comes from immunoSEQ multiplex PCR, and its TCRdb copy is limited to in-frame clones, with some not included. The sample yields about 210,000 clones, around 81% seen once. This clonotype originated in a woman in her forties or fifties in good health and CMV-seropositive. The material sequenced was PBMCs.

CDR3 region: CASGPPSTYTDTQYF. The CDR3 nucleotides are TGTGCTAGTGGTCCCCCTAGCACATACACAGATACGCAGTATTTT. This rearrangement joins TRBV12-5 to TRBJ2-3; TRBD2 might be the D (5 bases). Germline V gene lookup returns CDR1 LGHNT and CDR2 FRNRAP. V lost 5 bases to trimming and J lost 2 bases, with 14 bases between them. This CDR3 is 15 amino acids long.